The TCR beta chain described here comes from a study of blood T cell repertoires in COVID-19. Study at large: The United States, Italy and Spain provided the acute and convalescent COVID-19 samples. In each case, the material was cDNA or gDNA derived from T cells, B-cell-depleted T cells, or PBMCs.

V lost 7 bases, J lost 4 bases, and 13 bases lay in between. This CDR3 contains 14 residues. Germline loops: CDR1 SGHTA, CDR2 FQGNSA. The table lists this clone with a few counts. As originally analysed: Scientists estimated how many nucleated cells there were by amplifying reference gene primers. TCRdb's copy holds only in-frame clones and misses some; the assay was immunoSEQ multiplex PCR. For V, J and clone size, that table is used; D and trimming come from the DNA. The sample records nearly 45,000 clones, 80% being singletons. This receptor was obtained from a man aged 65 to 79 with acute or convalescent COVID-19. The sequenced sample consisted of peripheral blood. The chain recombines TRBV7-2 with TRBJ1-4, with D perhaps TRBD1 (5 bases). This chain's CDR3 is CASNRGGFNEKLFF. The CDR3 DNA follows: TGTGCCAGCAACCGCGGGGGATTTAATGAAAAACTGTTTTTT.